The clone carrying this T cell receptor (beta chain) was detected only a few times. Its antigen is not known. All of the isolated RNA was reverse transcribed, so expressed TCRB transcripts were sequenced. Method: immunoSEQ multiplex PCR; TCRdb's copy keeps in-frame clones and lacks some. The sample includes hundreds of thousands of clones, more than 12% seen only once; the top ten take around 0.04%. This entry belongs to a study of beta chain features in type 1 diabetes. Findings and caveats of the study: Moderate but significant shortening of TCRB CDR3s was recorded in all four CD4+ subsets from Type 1 diabetes patients. cDNA-based sequencing might over-represent cells highly expressing TCR. Possible PCR preference for shorter templates applied equally to patients and controls.

CDR1 is ENHRY, CDR2 SYGVKD, per germline. The V end was cut by 6 bases, the J end by 4 bases, with 18 bases between. There are 15 residues in the CDR3. J is TRBJ2-5 and V is TRBV10-3, with D tentatively TRBD2 (5 bases). The specimen was naive CD4+ T cells from blood. The TCR originated in a man between 18 and 29 years old with type 1 diabetes. The CDR3 DNA follows: TGTGCCATCAGCTCTTTGGGATATCGGGGAGAGACCCAGTACTTC. Protein sequence: CAISSLGYRGETQYF.